The table lists the clone carrying this T cell receptor beta chain with a few counts. These data originate in a study of T cell repertoires in ileal Crohn's disease. The CDR3 spans 15 residues. Germline values: CDR1 SGHTA, CDR2 FQGNSA. V lost 3 bases to trimming and J lost 0 bases; unmatched junction nucleotides: 4. Indicated time point: neoterminal ileum biopsy at postoperative endoscopy, about 6 months after surgery. The method was immunoSEQ multiplex PCR; TCRdb's version includes in-frame clones alone and lacks a portion of them. The profile shows 7,500 to 9,500 clones, 70% to 85% of them singletons.

The chain is built from TRBV7-2 and TRBJ1-2, with 7 bases aligning to TRBD1. This clonotype was obtained from an adult with Crohn's disease. Sequenced material: ileal tissue. Here the CDR3 reads CASSFNRGANYGYTF. In DNA, the CDR3 is TGTGCCAGCAGCTTTAACAGGGGCGCTAACTATGGCTACACCTTC. Using reference TRBV7-2 and TRBJ1-2 for the parts outside the CDR3, the full variable domain is GAGVSQSPSNKVTEKGKDVELRCDPISGHTALYWYRQSLGQGLEFLIYFQGNSAPDKSGLPSDRFSAERTGGSVSTLTIQRTQQEDSAVYLCASSFNRGANYGYTFGSGTRLTVV.